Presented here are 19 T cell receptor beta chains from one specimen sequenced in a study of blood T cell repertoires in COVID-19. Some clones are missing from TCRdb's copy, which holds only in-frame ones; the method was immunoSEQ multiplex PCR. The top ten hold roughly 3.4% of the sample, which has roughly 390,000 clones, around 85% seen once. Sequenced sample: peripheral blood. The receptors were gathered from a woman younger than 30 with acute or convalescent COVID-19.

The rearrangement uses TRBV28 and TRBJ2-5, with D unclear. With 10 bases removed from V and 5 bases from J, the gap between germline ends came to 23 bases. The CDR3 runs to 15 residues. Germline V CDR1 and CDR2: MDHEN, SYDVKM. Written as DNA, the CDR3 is TGTGCCACCACCCTTCTTCACAGACGAAGGGAGACCCAGTACTTC. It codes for CATTLLHRRRETQYF.

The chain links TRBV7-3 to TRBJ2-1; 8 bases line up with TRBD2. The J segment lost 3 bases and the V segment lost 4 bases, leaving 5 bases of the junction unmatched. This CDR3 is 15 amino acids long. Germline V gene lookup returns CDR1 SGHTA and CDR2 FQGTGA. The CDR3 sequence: CASSSSSGSYNEQFF. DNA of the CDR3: TGTGCCAGCAGCTCTTCAAGCGGGAGCTACAATGAGCAGTTCTTC.

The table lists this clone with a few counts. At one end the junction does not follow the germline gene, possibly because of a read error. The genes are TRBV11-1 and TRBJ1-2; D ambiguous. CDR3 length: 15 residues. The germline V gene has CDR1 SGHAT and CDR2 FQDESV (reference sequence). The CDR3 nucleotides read TGTGCCAGCAGCTTAGAAGGTGGCGCGGTAGTGAATCTCGCCTTC. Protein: CASSLEGGAVVNLAF.

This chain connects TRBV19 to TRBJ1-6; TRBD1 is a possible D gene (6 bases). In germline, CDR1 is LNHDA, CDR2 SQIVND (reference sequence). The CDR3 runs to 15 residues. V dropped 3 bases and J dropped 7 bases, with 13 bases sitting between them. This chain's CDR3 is CASSISAGTNSPLHF. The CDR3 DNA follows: TGTGCCAGTAGTATTTCGGCAGGGACAAATTCACCCCTCCACTTT.

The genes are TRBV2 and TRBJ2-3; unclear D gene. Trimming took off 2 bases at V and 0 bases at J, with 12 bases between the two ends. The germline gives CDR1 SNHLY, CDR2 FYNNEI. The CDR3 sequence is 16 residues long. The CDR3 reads CASSETDTSSTDTQYF. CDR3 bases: TGTGCCAGCAGTGAAACAGACACCTCTAGCACAGATACGCAGTATTTT.

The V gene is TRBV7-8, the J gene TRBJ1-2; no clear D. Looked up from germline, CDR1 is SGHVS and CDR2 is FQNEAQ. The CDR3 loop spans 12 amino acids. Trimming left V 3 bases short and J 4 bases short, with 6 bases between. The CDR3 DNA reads TGTGCCAGCAGCTTTCGAGGCTATGGCTACACCTTC. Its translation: CASSFRGYGYTF.

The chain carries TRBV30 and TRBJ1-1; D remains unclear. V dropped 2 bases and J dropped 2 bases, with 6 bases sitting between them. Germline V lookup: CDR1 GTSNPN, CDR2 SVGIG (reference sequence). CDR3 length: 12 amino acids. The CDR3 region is CAWSRHNTEAFF. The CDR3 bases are TGTGCCTGGAGTAGACACAACACTGAAGCTTTCTTT.

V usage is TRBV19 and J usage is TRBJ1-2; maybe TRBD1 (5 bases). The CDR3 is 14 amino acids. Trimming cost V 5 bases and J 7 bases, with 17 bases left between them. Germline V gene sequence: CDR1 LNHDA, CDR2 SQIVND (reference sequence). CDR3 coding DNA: TGTGCCAGTAGTCCCACCGGAGGGGAAGGTGGCTACACCTTC. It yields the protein CASSPTGGEGGYTF.

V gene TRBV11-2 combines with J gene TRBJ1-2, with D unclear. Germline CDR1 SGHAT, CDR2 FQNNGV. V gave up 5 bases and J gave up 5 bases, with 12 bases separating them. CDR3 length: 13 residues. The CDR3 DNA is TGTGCCAGCAGCCCCCCGGGTCGATATGGCTACACCTTC. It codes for CASSPPGRYGYTF.

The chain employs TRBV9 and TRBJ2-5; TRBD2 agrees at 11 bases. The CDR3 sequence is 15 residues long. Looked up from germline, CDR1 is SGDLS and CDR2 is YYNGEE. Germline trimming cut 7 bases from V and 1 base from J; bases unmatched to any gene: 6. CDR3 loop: CASDTGTSGQETQYF. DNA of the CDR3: TGTGCCAGCGACACCGGGACTAGCGGCCAAGAGACCCAGTACTTC.

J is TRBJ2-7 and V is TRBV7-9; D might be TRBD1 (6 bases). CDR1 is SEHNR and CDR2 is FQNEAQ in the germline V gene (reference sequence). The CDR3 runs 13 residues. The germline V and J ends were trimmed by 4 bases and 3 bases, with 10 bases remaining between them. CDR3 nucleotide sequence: TGTGCCAGCAGCTCAGAGGACAGCTACGAGCAGTACTTC. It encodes CASSSEDSYEQYF.

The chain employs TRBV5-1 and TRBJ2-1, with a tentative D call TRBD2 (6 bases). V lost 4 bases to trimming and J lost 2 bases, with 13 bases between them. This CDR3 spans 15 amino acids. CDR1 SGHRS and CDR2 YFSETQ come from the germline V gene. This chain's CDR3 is CASSPRETTYNEQFF. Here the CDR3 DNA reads TGCGCCAGCAGCCCTCGGGAGACGACCTACAATGAGCAGTTCTTC.

CDR3 sequence reads: CASSWDKLPTSGKGETQYF. The DNA for the CDR3 is TGTGCCAGCAGTTGGGACAAATTACCAACTAGCGGGAAAGGAGAGACCCAGTACTTC. This sequence joins TRBV28 and TRBJ2-5, with 10 nucleotides matching TRBD2. The CDR3 runs 19 residues. CDR1 and CDR2 (germline): MDHEN, SYDVKM. After removal of 4 bases from V and 4 bases from J, the junction contained 18 bases not matched to a gene.

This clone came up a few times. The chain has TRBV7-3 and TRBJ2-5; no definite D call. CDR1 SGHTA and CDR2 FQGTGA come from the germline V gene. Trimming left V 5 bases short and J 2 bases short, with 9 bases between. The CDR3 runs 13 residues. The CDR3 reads CASSPNVQETQYF. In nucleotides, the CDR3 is TGTGCCAGCAGCCCTAACGTTCAAGAGACCCAGTACTTC.

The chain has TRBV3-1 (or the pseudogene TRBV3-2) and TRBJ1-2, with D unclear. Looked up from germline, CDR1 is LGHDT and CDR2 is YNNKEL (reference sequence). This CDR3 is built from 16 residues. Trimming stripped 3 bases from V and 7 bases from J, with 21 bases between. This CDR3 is CASSHVFGNIGGGYTF. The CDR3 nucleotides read TGTGCCAGCAGCCACGTTTTCGGGAACATAGGTGGTGGCTACACCTTC.

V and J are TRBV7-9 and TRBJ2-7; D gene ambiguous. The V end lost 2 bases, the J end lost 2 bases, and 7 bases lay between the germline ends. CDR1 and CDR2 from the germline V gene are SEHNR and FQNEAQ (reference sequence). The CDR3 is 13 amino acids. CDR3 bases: TGTGCCAGCAGCTTATCTCTTCCCTACGAGCAGTACTTC. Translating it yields CASSLSLPYEQYF.

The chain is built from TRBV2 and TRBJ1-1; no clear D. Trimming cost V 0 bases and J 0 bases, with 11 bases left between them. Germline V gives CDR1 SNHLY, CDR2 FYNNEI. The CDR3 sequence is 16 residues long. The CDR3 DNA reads TGTGCCAGCAGTGAAGCGGCAGCAGCGGTGAACACTGAAGCTTTCTTT. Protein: CASSEAAAAVNTEAFF. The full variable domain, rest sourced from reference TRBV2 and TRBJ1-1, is EPEVTQTPSHQVTQMGQEVILRCVPISNHLYFYWYRQILGQKVEFLVSFYNNEISEKSEIFDDQFSVERPDGSNFTLKIRSTKLEDSAMYFCASSEAAAAVNTEAFFGQGTRLTVV.

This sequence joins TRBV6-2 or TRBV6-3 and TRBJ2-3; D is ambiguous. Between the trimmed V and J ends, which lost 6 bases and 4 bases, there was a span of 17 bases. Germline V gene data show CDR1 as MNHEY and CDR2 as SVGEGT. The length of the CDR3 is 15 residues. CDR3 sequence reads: CASSLEEGGADTQYF. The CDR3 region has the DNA TGTGCCAGCAGCCTTGAAGAAGGCGGTGCAGATACGCAGTATTTT.

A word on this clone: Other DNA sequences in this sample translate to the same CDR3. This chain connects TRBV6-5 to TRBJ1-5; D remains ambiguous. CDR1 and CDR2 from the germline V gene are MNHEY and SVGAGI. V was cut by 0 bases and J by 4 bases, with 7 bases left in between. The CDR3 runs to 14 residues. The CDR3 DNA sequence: TGTGCCAGCAGTTACTCCGGCGGTAATCAGCCCCAGCATTTT. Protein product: CASSYSGGNQPQHF.